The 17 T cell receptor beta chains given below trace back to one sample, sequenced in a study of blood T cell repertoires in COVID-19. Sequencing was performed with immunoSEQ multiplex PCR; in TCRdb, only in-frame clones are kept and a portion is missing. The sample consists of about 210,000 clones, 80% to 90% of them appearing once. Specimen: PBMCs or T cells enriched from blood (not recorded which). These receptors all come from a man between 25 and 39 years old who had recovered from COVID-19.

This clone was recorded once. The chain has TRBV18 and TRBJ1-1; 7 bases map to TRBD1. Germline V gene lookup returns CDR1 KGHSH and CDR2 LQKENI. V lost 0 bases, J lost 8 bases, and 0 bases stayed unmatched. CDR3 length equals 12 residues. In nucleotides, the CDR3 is TGTGCCAGCTCACCACCGGGACAGGAAGCTTTCTTT. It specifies CASSPPGQEAFF.

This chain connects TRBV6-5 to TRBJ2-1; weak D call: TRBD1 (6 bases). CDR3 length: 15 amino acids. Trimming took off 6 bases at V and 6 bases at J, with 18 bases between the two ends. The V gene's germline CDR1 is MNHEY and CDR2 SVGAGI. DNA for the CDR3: TGTGCCAGCAGACGGGACACCAGGAGTTCCAATGAGCAGTTCTTC. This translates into CASRRDTRSSNEQFF.

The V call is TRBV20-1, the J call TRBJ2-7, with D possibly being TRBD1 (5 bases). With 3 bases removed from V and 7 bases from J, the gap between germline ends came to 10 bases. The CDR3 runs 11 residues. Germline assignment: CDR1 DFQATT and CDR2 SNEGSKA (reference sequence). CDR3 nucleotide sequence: TGCAGTGCTAGGGGGCCCGGGGAGCAGTACTTC. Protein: CSARGPGEQYF.

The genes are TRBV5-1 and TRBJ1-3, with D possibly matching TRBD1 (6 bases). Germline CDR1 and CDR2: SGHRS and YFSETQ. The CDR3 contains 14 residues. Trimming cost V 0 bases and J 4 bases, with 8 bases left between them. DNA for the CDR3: TGCGCCAGCAGCTTGGTACAGGGAGGAAACACCATATATTTT. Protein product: CASSLVQGGNTIYF.

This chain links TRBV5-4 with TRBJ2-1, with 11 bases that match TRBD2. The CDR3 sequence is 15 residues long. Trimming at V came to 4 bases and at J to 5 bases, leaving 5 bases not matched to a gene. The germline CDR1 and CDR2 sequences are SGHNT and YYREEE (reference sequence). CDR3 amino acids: CASSPGLADNNEQFF. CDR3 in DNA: TGTGCCAGCAGCCCGGGACTAGCGGACAACAATGAGCAGTTCTTC. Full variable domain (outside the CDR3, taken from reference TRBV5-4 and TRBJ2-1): ETGVTQSPTHLIKTRGQQVTLRCSSQSGHNTVSWYQQALGQGPQFIFQYYREEENGRGNFPPRFSGLQFPNYSSELNVNALELDDSALYLCASSPGLADNNEQFFGPGTRLTVL.

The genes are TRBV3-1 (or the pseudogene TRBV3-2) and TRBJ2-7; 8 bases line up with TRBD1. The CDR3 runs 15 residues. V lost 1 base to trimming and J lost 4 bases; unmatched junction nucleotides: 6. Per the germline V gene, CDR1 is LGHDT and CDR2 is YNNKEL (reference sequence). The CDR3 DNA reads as TGTGCCAGCAGCCAAGCATCAGGACAGGGATACGAGCAGTACTTC. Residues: CASSQASGQGYEQYF.

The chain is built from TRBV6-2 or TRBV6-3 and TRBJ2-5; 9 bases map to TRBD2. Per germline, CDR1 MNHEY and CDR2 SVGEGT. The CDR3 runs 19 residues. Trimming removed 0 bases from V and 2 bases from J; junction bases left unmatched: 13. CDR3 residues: CASSYSIEAAGGDQETQYF. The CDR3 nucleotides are TGTGCCAGCAGTTACTCAATAGAAGCCGCGGGAGGGGATCAAGAGACCCAGTACTTC.

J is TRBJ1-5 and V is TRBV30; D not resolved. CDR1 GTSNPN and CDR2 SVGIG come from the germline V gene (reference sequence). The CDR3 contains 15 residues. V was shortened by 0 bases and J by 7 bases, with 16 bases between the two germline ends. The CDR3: CAWSVQSGYRQPQHF. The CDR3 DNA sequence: TGTGCCTGGAGTGTACAATCGGGGTATAGGCAGCCCCAGCATTTT.

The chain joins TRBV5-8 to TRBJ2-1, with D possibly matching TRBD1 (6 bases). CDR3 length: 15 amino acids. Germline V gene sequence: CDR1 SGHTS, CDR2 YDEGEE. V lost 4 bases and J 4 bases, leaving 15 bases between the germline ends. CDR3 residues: CASSPSGTLYNEQFF. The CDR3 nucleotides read TGTGCCAGCAGCCCATCCGGGACACTGTACAATGAGCAGTTCTTC.

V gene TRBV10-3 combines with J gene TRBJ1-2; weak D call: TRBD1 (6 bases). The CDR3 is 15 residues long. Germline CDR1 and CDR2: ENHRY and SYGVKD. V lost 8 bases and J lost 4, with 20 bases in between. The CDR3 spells CAIGEQGPTRYGYTF. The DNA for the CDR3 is TGTGCCATCGGGGAACAGGGCCCAACCCGCTATGGCTACACCTTC.

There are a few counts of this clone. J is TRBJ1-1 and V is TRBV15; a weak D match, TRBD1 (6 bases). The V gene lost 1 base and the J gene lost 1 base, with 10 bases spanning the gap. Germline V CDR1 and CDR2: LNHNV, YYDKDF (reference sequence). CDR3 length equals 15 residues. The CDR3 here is CATSRGDRRNTEAFF. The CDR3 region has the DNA TGTGCCACCAGCAGAGGTGACAGGCGGAACACTGAAGCTTTCTTT. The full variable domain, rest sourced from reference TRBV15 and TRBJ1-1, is DAMVIQNPRYQVTQFGKPVTLSCSQTLNHNVMYWYQQKSSQAPKLLFHYYDKDFNNEADTPDNFQSRRPNTSFCFLDIRSPGLGDTAMYLCATSRGDRRNTEAFFGQGTRLTVV.

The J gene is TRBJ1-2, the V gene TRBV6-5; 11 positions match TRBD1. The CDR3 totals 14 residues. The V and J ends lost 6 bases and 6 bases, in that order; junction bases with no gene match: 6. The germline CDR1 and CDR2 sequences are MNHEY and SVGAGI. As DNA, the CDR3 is TGTGCCAGCAGCATCGGGACAGGGGGAGATGGCTACACCTTC. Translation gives CASSIGTGGDGYTF.

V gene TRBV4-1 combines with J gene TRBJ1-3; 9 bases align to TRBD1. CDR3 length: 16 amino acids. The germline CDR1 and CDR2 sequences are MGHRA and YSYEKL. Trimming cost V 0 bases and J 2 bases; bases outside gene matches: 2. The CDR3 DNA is TGCGCCAGCAGCCAAGACGGACAGGGGACTGGAAACACCATATATTTT. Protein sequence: CASSQDGQGTGNTIYF.

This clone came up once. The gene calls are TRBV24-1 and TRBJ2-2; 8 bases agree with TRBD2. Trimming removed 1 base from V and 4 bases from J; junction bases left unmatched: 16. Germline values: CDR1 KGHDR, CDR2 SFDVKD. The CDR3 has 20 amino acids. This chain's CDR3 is CATSDLTQTSDKDGTGELFF. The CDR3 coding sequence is TGTGCCACCAGTGATTTAACCCAGACTAGCGACAAAGATGGCACCGGGGAGCTGTTTTTT.

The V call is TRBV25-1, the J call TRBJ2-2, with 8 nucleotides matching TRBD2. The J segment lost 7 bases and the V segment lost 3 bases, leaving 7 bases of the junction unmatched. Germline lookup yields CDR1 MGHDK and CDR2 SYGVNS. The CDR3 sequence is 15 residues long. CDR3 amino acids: CASSDRGRRVGELFF. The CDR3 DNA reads TGTGCCAGCAGTGATCGCGGGAGGAGGGTCGGGGAGCTGTTTTTT.

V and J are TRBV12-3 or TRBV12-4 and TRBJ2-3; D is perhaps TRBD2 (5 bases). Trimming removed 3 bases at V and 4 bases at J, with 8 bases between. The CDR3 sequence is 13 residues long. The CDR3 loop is CASSFLGADTQYF. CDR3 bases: TGTGCCAGCAGTTTTCTCGGGGCAGATACGCAGTATTTT.

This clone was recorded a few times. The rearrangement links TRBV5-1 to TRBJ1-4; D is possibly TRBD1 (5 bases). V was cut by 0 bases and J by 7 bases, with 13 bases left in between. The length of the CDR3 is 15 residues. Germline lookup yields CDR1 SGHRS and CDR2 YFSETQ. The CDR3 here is CASSLALQGGEKLFF. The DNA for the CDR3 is TGCGCCAGCAGCTTGGCCCTCCAGGGAGGTGAAAAACTGTTTTTT.